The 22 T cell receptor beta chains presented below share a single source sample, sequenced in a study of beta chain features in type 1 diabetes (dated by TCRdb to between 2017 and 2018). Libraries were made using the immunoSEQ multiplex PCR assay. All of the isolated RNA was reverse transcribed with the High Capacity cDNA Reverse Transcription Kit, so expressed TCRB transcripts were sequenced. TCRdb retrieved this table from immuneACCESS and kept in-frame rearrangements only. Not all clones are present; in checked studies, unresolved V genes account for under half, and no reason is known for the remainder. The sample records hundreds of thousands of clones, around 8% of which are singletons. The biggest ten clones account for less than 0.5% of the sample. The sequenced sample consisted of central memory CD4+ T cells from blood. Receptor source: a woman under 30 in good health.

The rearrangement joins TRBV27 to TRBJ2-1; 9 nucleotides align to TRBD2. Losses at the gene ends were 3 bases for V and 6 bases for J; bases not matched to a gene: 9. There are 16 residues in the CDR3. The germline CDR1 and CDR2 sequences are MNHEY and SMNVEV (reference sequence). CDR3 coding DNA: TGTGCCAGCAGTTTGTGGCTAGCGGGACGAACCAATGAGCAGTTCTTC. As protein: CASSLWLAGRTNEQFF.

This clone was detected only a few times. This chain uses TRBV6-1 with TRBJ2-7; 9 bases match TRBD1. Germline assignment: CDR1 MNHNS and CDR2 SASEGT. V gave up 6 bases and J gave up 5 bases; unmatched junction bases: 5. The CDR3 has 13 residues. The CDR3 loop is CASRNTGGNEQYF. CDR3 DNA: TGTGCCAGCAGAAATACAGGGGGCAACGAGCAGTACTTC.

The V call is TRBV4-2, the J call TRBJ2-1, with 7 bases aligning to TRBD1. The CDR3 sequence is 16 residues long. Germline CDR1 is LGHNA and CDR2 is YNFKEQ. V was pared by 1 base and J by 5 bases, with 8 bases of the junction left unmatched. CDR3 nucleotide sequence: TGTGCCAGCAGCCAAGTAGGGGGCTTGGCGAACAATGAGCAGTTCTTC. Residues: CASSQVGGLANNEQFF.

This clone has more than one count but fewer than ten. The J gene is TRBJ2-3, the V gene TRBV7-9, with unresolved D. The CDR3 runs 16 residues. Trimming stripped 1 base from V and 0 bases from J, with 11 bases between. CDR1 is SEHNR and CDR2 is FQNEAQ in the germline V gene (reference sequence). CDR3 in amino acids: CASSLDQVSSTDTQYF. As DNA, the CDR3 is TGTGCCAGCAGCTTAGATCAGGTGTCTAGCACAGATACGCAGTATTTT.

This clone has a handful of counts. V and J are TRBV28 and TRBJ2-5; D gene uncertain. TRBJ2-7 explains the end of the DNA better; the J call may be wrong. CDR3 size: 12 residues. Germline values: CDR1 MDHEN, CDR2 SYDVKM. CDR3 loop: CASSILNYEQYF. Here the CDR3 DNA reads TGTGCCAGCAGTATACTGAATTACGAGCAGTACTTC.

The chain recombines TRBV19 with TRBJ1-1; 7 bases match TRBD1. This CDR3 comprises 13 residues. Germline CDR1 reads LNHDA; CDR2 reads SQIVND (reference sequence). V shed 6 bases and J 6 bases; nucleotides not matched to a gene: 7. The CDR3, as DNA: TGTGCCAGTAGGGAACAGGGGCCAGCTGAAGCTTTCTTT. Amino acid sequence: CASREQGPAEAFF.

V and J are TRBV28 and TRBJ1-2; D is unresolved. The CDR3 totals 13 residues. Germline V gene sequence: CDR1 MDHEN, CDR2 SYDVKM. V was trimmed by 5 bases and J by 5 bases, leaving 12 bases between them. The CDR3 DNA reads TGTGCCAGCAGTACCTTAGATGGTTATGGCTACACCTTC. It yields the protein CASSTLDGYGYTF.

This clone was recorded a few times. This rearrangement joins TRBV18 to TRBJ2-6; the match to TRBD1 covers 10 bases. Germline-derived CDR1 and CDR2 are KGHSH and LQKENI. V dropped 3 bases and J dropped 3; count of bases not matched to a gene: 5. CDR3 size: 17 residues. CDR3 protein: CASSPLGQGSGANVLTF. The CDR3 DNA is TGTGCCAGCTCACCCCTGGGACAGGGGAGTGGGGCCAACGTCCTGACTTTC.

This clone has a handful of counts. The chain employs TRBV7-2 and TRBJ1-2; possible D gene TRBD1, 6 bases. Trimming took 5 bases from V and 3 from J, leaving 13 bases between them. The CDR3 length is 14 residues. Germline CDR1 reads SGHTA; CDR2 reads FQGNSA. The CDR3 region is CASSPRAGDYGYTF. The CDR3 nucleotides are TGTGCCAGCAGCCCAAGAGCAGGGGACTATGGCTACACCTTC.

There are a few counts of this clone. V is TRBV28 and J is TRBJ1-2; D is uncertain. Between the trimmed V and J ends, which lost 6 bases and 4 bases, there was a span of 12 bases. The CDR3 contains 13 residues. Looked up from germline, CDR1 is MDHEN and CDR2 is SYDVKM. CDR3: CASRTYFVYGYTF. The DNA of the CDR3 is TGTGCCAGCAGGACATATTTCGTCTATGGCTACACCTTC.

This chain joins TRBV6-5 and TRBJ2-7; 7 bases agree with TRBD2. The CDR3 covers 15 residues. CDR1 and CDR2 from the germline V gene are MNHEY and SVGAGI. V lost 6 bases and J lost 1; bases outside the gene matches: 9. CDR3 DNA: TGTGCCAGCAGGCCCGCTAGCGGCTCTTCCTACGAGCAGTACTTC. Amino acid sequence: CASRPASGSSYEQYF.

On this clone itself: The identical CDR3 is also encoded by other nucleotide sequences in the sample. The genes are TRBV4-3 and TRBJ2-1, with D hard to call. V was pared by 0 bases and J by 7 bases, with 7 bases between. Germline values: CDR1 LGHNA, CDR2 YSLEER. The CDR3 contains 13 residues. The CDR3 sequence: CASSQELRNEQFF. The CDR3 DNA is TGCGCCAGCAGCCAAGAGCTGCGAAATGAGCAGTTCTTC.

CDR3 sequence (DNA): TGTGCCAGCAGCTTGGTGCGGGACAGTGGCTACACCTTC. Translating it yields CASSLVRDSGYTF. This sequence joins TRBV5-6 and TRBJ1-2, with TRBD1 matching over 7 bases. Germline V gives CDR1 SGHDT, CDR2 YYEEEE. V was clipped by 0 bases and J by 7 bases; unmatched bases: 3. The CDR3 is 13 amino acids. The full variable domain, with the rest looked up from reference TRBV5-6 and TRBJ1-2, is DAGVTQSPTHLIKTRGQQVTLRCSPKSGHDTVSWYQQALGQGPQFIFQYYEEEERQRGNFPDRFSGHQFPNYSSELNVNALLLGDSALYLCASSLVRDSGYTFGSGTRLTVV.

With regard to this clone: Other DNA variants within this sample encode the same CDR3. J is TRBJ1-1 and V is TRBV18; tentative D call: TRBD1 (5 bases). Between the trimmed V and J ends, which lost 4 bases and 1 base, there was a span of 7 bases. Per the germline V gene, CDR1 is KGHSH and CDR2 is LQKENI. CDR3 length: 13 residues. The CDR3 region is CASSQGRNTEAFF. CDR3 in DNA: TGTGCCAGCTCACAGGGGCGGAACACTGAAGCTTTCTTT. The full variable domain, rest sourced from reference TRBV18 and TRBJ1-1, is NAGVMQNPRHLVRRRGQEARLRCSPMKGHSHVYWYRQLPEEGLKFMVYLQKENIIDESGMPKERFSAEFPKEGPSILRIQQVVRGDSAAYFCASSQGRNTEAFFGQGTRLTVV.

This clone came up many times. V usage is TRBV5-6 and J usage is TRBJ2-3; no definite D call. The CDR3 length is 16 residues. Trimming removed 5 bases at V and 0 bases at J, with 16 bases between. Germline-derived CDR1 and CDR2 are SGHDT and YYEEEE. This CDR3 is CASRVAWSPSTDTQYF. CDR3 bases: TGTGCCAGCAGGGTCGCATGGTCTCCTAGCACAGATACGCAGTATTTT.

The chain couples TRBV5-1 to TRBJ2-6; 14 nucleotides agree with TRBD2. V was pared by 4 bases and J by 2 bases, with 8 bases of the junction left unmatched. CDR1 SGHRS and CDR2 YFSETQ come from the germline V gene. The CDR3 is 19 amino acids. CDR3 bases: TGCGCCAGCAGCCTCCAGGGACTAGCGGGAGAGGCTGGGGCCAACGTCCTGACTTTC. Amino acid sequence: CASSLQGLAGEAGANVLTF.

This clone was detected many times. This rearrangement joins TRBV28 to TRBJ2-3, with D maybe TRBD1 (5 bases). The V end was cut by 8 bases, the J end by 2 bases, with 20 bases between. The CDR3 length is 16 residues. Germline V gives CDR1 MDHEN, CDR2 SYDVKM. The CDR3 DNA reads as TGTGCCAGCTACTCTGGGGCCAGGCGGTCCACAGATACGCAGTATTTT. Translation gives CASYSGARRSTDTQYF. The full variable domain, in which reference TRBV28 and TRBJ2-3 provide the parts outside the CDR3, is DVKVTQSSRYLVKRTGEKVFLECVQDMDHENMFWYRQDPGLGLRLIYFSYDVKMKEKGDIPEGYSVSREKKERFSLILESASTNQTSMYLCASYSGARRSTDTQYFGPGTRLTVL.

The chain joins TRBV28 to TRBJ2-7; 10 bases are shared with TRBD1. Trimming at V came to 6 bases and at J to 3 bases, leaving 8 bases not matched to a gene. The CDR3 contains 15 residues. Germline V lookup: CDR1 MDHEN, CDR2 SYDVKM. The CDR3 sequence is CASSGSGTGVYEQYF. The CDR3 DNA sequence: TGTGCCAGCAGCGGGTCCGGGACAGGGGTCTACGAGCAGTACTTC.

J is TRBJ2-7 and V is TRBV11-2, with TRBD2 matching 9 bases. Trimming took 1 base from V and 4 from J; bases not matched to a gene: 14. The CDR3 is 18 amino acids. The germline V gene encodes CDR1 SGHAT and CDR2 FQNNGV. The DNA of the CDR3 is TGTGCCAGCAGCTTAGGACCTTCTGTAGCGGGAGTTTTTTACGAGCAGTACTTC. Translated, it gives CASSLGPSVAGVFYEQYF.

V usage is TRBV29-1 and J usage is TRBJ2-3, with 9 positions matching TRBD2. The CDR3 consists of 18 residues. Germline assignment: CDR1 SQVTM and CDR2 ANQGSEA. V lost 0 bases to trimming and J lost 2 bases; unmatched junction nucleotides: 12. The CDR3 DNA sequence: TGCAGCGTTGAAGAAGCGAGCGGGAGGCCCGGCCACACAGATACGCAGTATTTT. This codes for CSVEEASGRPGHTDTQYF.

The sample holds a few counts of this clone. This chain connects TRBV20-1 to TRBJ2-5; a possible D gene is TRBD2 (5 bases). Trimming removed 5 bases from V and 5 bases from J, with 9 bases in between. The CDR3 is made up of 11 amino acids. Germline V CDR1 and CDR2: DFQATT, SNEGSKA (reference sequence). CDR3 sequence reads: CSAGEWETQYF. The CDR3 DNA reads TGCAGTGCTGGGGAGTGGGAGACCCAGTACTTC.

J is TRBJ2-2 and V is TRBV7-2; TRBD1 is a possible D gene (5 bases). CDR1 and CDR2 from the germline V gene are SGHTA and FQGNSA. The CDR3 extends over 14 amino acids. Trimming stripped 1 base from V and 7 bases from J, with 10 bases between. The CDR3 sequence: CASSLDRSGGELFF. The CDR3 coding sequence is TGTGCCAGCAGCTTAGACAGGTCGGGCGGGGAGCTGTTTTTT.